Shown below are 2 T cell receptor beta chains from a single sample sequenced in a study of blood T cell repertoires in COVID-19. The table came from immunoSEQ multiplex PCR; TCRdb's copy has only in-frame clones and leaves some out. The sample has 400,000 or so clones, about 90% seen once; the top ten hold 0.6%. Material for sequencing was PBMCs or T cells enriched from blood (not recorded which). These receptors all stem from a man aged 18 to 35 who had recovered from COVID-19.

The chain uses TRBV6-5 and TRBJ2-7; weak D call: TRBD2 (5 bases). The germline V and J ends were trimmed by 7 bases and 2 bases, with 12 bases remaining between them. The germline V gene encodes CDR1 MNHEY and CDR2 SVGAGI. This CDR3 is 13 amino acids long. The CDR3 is CASTREGTYEQYF. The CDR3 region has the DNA TGTGCCAGCACTCGAGAGGGAACCTACGAGCAGTACTTC.

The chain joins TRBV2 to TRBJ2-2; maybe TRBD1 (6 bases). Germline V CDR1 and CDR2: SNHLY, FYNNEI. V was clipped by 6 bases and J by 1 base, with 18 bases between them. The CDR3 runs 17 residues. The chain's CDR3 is CASRVRTGIGNTGELFF. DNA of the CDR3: TGTGCCAGCAGGGTCAGAACAGGGATTGGGAACACCGGGGAGCTGTTTTTT. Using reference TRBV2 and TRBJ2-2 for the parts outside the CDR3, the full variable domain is EPEVTQTPSHQVTQMGQEVILRCVPISNHLYFYWYRQILGQKVEFLVSFYNNEISEKSEIFDDQFSVERPDGSNFTLKIRSTKLEDSAMYFCASRVRTGIGNTGELFFGEGSRLTVL.